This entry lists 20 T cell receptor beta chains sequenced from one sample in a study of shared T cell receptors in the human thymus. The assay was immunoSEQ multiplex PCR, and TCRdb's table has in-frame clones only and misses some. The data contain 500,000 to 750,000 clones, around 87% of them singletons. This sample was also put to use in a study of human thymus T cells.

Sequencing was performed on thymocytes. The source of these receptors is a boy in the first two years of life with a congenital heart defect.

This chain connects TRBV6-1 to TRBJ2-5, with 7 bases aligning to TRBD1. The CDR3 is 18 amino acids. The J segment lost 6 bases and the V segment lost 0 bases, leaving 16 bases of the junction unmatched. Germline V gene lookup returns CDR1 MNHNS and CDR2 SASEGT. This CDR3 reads CASSEAPSEGAGRKTQYF. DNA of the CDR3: TGTGCCAGCAGTGAAGCCCCATCCGAGGGGGCAGGGAGAAAGACCCAGTACTTC.

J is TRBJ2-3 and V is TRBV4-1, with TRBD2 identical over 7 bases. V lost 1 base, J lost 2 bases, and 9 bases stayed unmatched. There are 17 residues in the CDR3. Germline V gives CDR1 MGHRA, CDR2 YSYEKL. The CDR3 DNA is TGCGCCAGCAGCCAAGTAGTGGGAGGGCCGTTCACAGATACGCAGTATTTT. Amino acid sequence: CASSQVVGGPFTDTQYF.

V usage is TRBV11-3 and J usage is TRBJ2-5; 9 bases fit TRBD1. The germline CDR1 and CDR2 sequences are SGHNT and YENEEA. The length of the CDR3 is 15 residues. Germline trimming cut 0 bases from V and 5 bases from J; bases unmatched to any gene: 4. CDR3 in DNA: TGTGCCAGCAGCTTAGACGGACAGGGGCGGGAGACCCAGTACTTC. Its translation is CASSLDGQGRETQYF.

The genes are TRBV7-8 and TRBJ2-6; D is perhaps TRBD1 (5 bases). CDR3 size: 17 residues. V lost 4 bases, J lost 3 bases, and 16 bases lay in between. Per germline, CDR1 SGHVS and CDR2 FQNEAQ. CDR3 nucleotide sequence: TGTGCCAGCAGCTACTGGGGCCCCAAGCTTGGGGCCAACGTCCTGACTTTC. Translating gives CASSYWGPKLGANVLTF.

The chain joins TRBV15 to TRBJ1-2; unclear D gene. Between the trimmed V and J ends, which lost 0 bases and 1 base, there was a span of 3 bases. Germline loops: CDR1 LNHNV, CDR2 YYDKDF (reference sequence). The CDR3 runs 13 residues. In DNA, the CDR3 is TGTGCCACCAGCAGAGAACATAACTATGGCTACACCTTC. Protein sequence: CATSREHNYGYTF.

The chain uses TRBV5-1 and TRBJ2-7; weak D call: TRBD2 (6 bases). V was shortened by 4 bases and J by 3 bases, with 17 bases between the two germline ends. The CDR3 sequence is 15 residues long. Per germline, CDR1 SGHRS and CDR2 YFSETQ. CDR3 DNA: TGCGCCAGCAGCGACCGACGGGAGAGCGTCTACGAGCAGTACTTC. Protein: CASSDRRESVYEQYF.

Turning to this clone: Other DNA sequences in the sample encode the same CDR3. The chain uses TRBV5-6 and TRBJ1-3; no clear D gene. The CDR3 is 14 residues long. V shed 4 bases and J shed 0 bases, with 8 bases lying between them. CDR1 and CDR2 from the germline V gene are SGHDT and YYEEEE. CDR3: CASSLGSSGNTIYF. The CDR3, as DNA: TGTGCCAGCAGCCTCGGGAGCTCTGGAAACACCATATATTTT.

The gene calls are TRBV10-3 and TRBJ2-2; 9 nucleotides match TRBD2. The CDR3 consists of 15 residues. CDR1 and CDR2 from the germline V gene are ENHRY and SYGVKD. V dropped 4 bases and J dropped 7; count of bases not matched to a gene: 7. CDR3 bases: TGTGCCATCAGTGTTGTAGCGGGAGACCTCGGGGAGCTGTTTTTT. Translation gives CAISVVAGDLGELFF.

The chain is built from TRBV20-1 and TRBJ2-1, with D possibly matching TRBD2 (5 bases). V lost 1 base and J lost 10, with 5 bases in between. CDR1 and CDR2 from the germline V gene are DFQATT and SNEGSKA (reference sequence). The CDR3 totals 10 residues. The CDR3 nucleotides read TGCAGTGCTAGAGCGGGGGAGCAGTTCTTC. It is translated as CSARAGEQFF.

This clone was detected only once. CDR3 sequence (DNA): TGTGCCAGCAGCTCCCGTGGGCCGCGGGGAACTAGCACAGATACGCAGTATTTT. This sequence encodes CASSSRGPRGTSTDTQYF. The rearrangement links TRBV7-2 to TRBJ2-3, with TRBD2 as a possible D gene (6 bases). The CDR3 totals 18 residues. Looked up from germline, CDR1 is SGHTA and CDR2 is FQGNSA. Trimming took 4 bases from V and 0 from J, leaving 20 bases between them.

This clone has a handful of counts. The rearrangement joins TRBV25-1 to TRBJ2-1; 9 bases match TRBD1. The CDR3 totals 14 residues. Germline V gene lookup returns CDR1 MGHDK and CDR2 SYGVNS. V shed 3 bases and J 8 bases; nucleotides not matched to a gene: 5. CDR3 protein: CASSERQGGDEQFF. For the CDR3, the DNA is TGTGCCAGCAGTGAGCGACAGGGGGGTGATGAGCAGTTCTTC.

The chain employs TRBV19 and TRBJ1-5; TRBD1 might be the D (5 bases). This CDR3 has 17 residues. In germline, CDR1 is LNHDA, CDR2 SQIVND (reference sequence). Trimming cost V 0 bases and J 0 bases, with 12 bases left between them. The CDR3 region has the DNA TGTGCCAGTAGTATAGATGGGGCGGAATATAGCAATCAGCCCCAGCATTTT. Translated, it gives CASSIDGAEYSNQPQHF.

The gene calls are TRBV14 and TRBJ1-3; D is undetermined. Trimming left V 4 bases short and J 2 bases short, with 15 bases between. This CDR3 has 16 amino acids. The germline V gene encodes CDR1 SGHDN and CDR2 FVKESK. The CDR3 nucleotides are TGTGCCAGCAGCCCCATCCGTCGGGGTACTGGAAACACCATATATTTT. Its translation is CASSPIRRGTGNTIYF.

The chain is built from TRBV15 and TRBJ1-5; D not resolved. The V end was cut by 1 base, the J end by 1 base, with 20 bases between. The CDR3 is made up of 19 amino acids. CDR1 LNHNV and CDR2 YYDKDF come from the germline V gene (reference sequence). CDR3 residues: CATSRVGRRPTRSNQPQHF. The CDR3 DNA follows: TGTGCCACCAGCAGAGTTGGAAGGCGGCCAACTCGGAGCAATCAGCCCCAGCATTTT.

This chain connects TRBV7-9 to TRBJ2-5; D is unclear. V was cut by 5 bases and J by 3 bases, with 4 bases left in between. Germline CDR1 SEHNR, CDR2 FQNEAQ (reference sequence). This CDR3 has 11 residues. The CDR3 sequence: CASSHEETQYF. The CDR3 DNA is TGTGCCAGCAGCCATGAAGAGACCCAGTACTTC.

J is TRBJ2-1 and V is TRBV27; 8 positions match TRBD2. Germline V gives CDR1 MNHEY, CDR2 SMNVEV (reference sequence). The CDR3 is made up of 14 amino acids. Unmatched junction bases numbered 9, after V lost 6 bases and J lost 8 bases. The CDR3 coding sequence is TGTGCCAGCAGGGGACTAGAGCTTCGCGATGAGCAGTTCTTC. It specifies CASRGLELRDEQFF.

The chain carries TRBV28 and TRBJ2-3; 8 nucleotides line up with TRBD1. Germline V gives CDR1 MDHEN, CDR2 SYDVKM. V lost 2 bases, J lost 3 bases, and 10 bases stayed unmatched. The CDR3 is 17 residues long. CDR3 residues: CASSLRFDRGDTDTQYF. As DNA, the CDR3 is TGTGCCAGCAGTTTACGCTTTGACAGGGGAGATACAGATACGCAGTATTTT.

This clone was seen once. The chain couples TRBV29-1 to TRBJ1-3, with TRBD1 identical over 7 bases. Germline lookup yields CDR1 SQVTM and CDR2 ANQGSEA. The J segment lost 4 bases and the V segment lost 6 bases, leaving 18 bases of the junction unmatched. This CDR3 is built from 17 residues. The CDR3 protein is CSVHGTERGGAGNTIYF. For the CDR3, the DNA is TGCAGCGTGCACGGGACAGAGAGAGGGGGCGCGGGAAACACCATATATTTT.

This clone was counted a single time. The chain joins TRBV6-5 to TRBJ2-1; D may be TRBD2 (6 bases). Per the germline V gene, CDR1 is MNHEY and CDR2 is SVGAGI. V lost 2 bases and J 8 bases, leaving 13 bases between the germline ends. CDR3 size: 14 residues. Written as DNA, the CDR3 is TGTGCCAGCAGTTACAGGGCGGGGCTACATGAGCAGTTCTTC. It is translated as CASSYRAGLHEQFF.

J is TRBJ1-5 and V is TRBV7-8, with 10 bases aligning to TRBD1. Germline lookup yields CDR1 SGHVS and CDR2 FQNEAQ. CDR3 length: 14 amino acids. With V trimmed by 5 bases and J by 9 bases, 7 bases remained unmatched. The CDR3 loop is CASSHGTGERPQHF. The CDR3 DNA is TGTGCCAGCAGCCACGGGACAGGGGAGCGGCCCCAGCATTTT.